These T cell receptor beta chains were read from a single sample in a study of radiation and T cells in renal cell carcinoma. The data were produced by immunoSEQ multiplex PCR, yet TCRdb's version contains in-frame clones alone and is incomplete. The sample comprises about 140,000 clones, around 78% of which are singletons, and 20% to 25% rests with the top ten. The sample in question was blood, obtained from a patient whose treatment included radiotherapy and nephrectomy. These receptors all stem from a woman aged 50 to 65 with renal cell carcinoma. Each CDR3 is given with its conserved first and last residue. D genes are given only for firm matches.

CDR3 protein	V gene	J gene	D gene
CASSLGRGHVYEQYF	TRBV6-5	TRBJ2-7	TRBD1
CASSREAYSQYF	TRBV5-6	TRBJ2-3	TRBD2
CAWSAGADSPLHF	TRBV30	TRBJ1-6	NA
CASRAGSSYNEQFF	TRBV7-2	TRBJ2-1	NA
CASSIDRGRETQYF	TRBV19	TRBJ2-5	NA
CASSKTTYNEQFF	TRBV9	TRBJ2-1	NA
CASSRLTYTGELFF	TRBV4-3	TRBJ2-2	NA
CASSGPAYGYTF	TRBV2	TRBJ1-2	NA
CAWSRQGFFGNTIYF	TRBV30	TRBJ1-3	TRBD1
CASSQSTGAVGNTIYF	TRBV23-1	TRBJ1-3	TRBD1
CASRMTGNNQPQHF	TRBV6-5	TRBJ1-5	TRBD1
CASSDGPAGYTF	TRBV2	TRBJ1-2	NA
CASSLQTGSGNTIYF	TRBV5-1	TRBJ1-3	NA
CASSSGSSYNEQFF	TRBV6-1	TRBJ2-1	TRBD2
CASRANRNEKLFF	TRBV7-9	TRBJ1-4	NA
CASSGDRAQLQHF	TRBV19	TRBJ1-5	TRBD1
CASSSQGAANTGELFF	TRBV5-1	TRBJ2-2	NA
CASSPPTNANEKLFF	TRBV18	TRBJ1-4	NA
CASSEDIGDTEAFF	TRBV5-1	TRBJ1-1	NA
CAITPGTGDTEAFF	TRBV10-3	TRBJ1-1	TRBD1
CASSLPRQGLGNTIYF	TRBV7-9	TRBJ1-3	TRBD1
CASSDLRTGDTGELFF	TRBV9	TRBJ2-2	TRBD1
CASSQEGQGREKLFF	TRBV4-3	TRBJ1-4	TRBD1
CASSTLTGRRTEAFF	TRBV5-5	TRBJ1-1	NA
CASRDRPETIYEQYF	TRBV27	TRBJ2-7	TRBD1
CATTTGFRNEQYF	TRBV2	TRBJ2-7	NA
CASSQDRAGYTF	TRBV6-5	TRBJ1-2	TRBD1
CASSPNLLAGRYEQYF	TRBV7-8	TRBJ2-7	TRBD2
CASSKTGTGTDTQYF	TRBV6-6	TRBJ2-3	NA
CASSAPGGQETQYF	TRBV9	TRBJ2-5	TRBD2
CASSGLDGRSYNEQFF	TRBV7-2	TRBJ2-1	TRBD2
CASSLGGSGANVLTF	TRBV7-2	TRBJ2-6	NA
CASSYRGQRTNEKLFF	TRBV6-5	TRBJ1-4	NA
CAWSRQKNTEAFF	TRBV30	TRBJ1-1	NA
CASSQDFAGELFF	TRBV4-1	TRBJ2-2	NA
CASRWGSTLEAFF	TRBV6-5	TRBJ1-1	NA
CAWNSGTNTGELFF	TRBV30	TRBJ2-2	NA
CASSSGEAQHF	TRBV2	TRBJ1-5	NA
CSAAAGDTQYF	TRBV20-1	TRBJ2-3	TRBD2
CASSSTRTGGSGYTF	TRBV4-2	TRBJ1-2	TRBD1
CASSRSYEQYF	TRBV14	TRBJ2-7	NA
CASSGGQETQYF	TRBV9	TRBJ2-5	NA
CASSLVRAGGGEQYF	TRBV7-8	TRBJ2-7	TRBD2
CASSVEQGTGSPLHF	TRBV9	TRBJ1-6	TRBD1
CASDTDVSTEAFF	TRBV2	TRBJ1-1	NA
CASGSGQGASYGYTF	TRBV12-5	TRBJ1-2	TRBD1
CASSLGAPGIQPQHF	TRBV7-9	TRBJ1-5	NA
CASSVLMRPRDEQFF	TRBV2	TRBJ2-1	NA
CASRTAPRAGELFF	TRBV28	TRBJ2-2	NA
CASSASNEQFF	TRBV9	TRBJ2-1	NA
CASSQSTNRVANEKLFF	TRBV4-3	TRBJ1-4	NA
CASSAGQAGYGYTF	TRBV5-4	TRBJ1-2	TRBD1